Presented here are 23 T cell receptor beta chains from one specimen sequenced in a study of blood T cell repertoires in COVID-19. Clones were read by immunoSEQ multiplex PCR, and TCRdb kept only the in-frame ones, dropping some. Of 190,000 or so clones listed, about 91% are singletons. The sample taken for sequencing was peripheral blood. These TCRs come from a woman aged 25 to 39 with acute or convalescent COVID-19.

V usage is TRBV24-1 and J usage is TRBJ2-5; D possibly corresponds to TRBD1 (5 bases). CDR3 length: 14 amino acids. The germline V gene encodes CDR1 KGHDR and CDR2 SFDVKD. Trimming removed 0 bases at V and 2 bases at J, with 6 bases between. CDR3 nucleotides: TGTGCCACCAGTGATTTGACAGGACAAGAGACCCAGTACTTC. Encoded protein: CATSDLTGQETQYF.

The chain is built from TRBV28 and TRBJ1-1; D perhaps matches TRBD1 (5 bases). This CDR3 region has 16 residues. The V end lost 6 bases, the J end lost 3 bases, and 20 bases lay between the germline ends. The germline gives CDR1 MDHEN, CDR2 SYDVKM. The CDR3 loop is CASRPDSSVIYTEAFF. The CDR3 DNA sequence: TGTGCCAGCAGGCCAGACAGTTCAGTTATCTACACTGAAGCTTTCTTT.

The chain couples TRBV27 to TRBJ1-2, with 7 bases identical to TRBD1. V lost 5 bases, J lost 8 bases, and 8 bases stayed unmatched. Looked up from germline, CDR1 is MNHEY and CDR2 is SMNVEV (reference sequence). This CDR3 comprises 13 residues. The CDR3 sequence: CASSIRGSSGYTF. The CDR3 coding sequence is TGTGCCAGCAGTATCAGGGGGTCGAGCGGCTACACCTTC.

The rearrangement joins TRBV11-3 to TRBJ2-3; 13 nucleotides match TRBD2. With 8 bases clipped from V and 5 bases from J, the junction kept 10 bases outside the gene matches. The CDR3 loop spans 16 amino acids. Germline V gene lookup returns CDR1 SGHNT and CDR2 YENEEA. Written as DNA, the CDR3 is TGTGCCAGCGGGAAGGGACTAGCGGGAAATGAAGATACGCAGTATTTT. This codes for CASGKGLAGNEDTQYF.

V is TRBV28 and J is TRBJ2-7, with 10 bases that match TRBD2. Germline trimming cut 2 bases from V and 13 bases from J; bases unmatched to any gene: 8. CDR1 is MDHEN and CDR2 is SYDVKM in the germline V gene. CDR3 length: 13 amino acids. For the CDR3, the DNA is TGTGCCAGCAGTTTAAGTAGCGGGAGGTCCCCTTACTTC. Its translation is CASSLSSGRSPYF.

The chain combines TRBV4-2 with TRBJ2-3; possible D gene TRBD2, 5 bases. The V and J ends lost 1 base and 0 bases respectively, with 5 bases between them. This CDR3 comprises 14 residues. Per the germline V gene, CDR1 is LGHNA and CDR2 is YNFKEQ. The CDR3 DNA reads TGTGCCAGCAGCCAAGGAGGGAGCACAGATACGCAGTATTTT. Translated, it gives CASSQGGSTDTQYF.

This chain joins TRBV28 and TRBJ2-1; TRBD1 matches 8 bases. Looked up from germline, CDR1 is MDHEN and CDR2 is SYDVKM. V was clipped by 10 bases and J by 10 bases; unmatched bases: 9. This CDR3 spans 12 amino acids. CDR3: CATWQGAGEQFF. The CDR3 DNA reads TGTGCCACATGGCAGGGGGCTGGAGAGCAGTTCTTC.

This chain uses TRBV16 with TRBJ1-5; D gene unclear. This CDR3 is built from 15 residues. Germline V CDR1 and CDR2: KGHSY, FQNENV. The V and J ends lost 4 bases and 1 base respectively, with 11 bases between them. The CDR3 loop reads CASSPTSRSNQPQHF. The DNA for the CDR3 is TGTGCCAGCAGCCCTACCTCGCGGAGCAATCAGCCCCAGCATTTT. Full variable domain (outside the CDR3, taken from reference TRBV16 and TRBJ1-5): GEEVAQTPKHLVRGEGQKAKLYCAPIKGHSYVFWYQQVLKNEFKFLISFQNENVFDETGMPKERFSAKCLPNSPCSLEIQATKLEDSAVYFCASSPTSRSNQPQHFGDGTRLSIL.

V is TRBV6-4 and J is TRBJ1-5; D call uncertain. The germline CDR1 and CDR2 sequences are MRHNA and SNTAGT. The CDR3 runs to 13 residues. V lost 8 bases and J lost 4, with 12 bases in between. The CDR3 reads CASSIQPNQPQHF. The CDR3 DNA is TGTGCCAGCTCGATACAGCCTAATCAGCCCCAGCATTTT.

The sample holds a few counts of this clone. The chain has TRBV7-2 and TRBJ2-2; D is unclear. Trimming stripped 2 bases from V and 3 bases from J, with 4 bases between. The CDR3 spans 13 residues. Germline-derived CDR1 and CDR2 are SGHTA and FQGNSA. The CDR3 protein is CASSLTYTGELFF. CDR3 DNA: TGTGCCAGCAGCTTAACATACACCGGGGAGCTGTTTTTT.

This chain links TRBV29-1 with TRBJ1-4; D may be TRBD1 (6 bases). The CDR3 sequence is 13 residues long. V was pared by 8 bases and J by 2 bases, with 12 bases between. Germline CDR1 SQVTM, CDR2 ANQGSEA. In DNA, the CDR3 is TGCAGCATTGTGAGGGGGACTAATGAAAAACTGTTTTTT. Translated: CSIVRGTNEKLFF.

This chain uses TRBV5-1 with TRBJ2-3; TRBD2 agrees at 7 bases. This CDR3 contains 17 residues. Trimming cost V 3 bases and J 10 bases; bases outside gene matches: 20. The germline CDR1 and CDR2 sequences are SGHRS and YFSETQ. CDR3 loop: CASSWGGSRPREDAQYF. CDR3 in DNA: TGCGCCAGCAGCTGGGGGGGGTCCCGACCTCGAGAGGACGCGCAGTATTTT.

V and J are TRBV4-1 and TRBJ1-6; the D gene is possibly TRBD1 (6 bases). This CDR3 region has 17 residues. The V and J ends lost 3 bases and 1 base respectively, with 13 bases between them. Germline assignment: CDR1 MGHRA and CDR2 YSYEKL. The DNA for the CDR3 is TGCGCCAGCAGCCATACGACAGGCCCTTCCTATAATTCACCCCTCCACTTT. Protein: CASSHTTGPSYNSPLHF.

V gene TRBV29-1 combines with J gene TRBJ2-1; 8 bases agree with TRBD2. V shed 4 bases and J 8 bases; nucleotides not matched to a gene: 4. Germline values: CDR1 SQVTM, CDR2 ANQGSEA. The CDR3 length is 12 residues. CDR3 amino acids: CSVGREVDEQFF. CDR3 coding DNA: TGCAGCGTTGGGCGGGAGGTGGATGAGCAGTTCTTC.

The chain uses TRBV28 and TRBJ1-1; D is unclear. Germline V lookup: CDR1 MDHEN, CDR2 SYDVKM. CDR3 size: 13 residues. Trimming removed 5 bases at V and 5 bases at J, with 12 bases between. Here the CDR3 DNA reads TGTGCCAGCAGTACGATCGGTTTGACTGAAGCTTTCTTT. Translation: CASSTIGLTEAFF. The variable domain in full, with the rest retrieved from reference TRBV28 and TRBJ1-1, is DVKVTQSSRYLVKRTGEKVFLECVQDMDHENMFWYRQDPGLGLRLIYFSYDVKMKEKGDIPEGYSVSREKKERFSLILESASTNQTSMYLCASSTIGLTEAFFGQGTRLTVV.

Only one count was recorded for this clone. The rearrangement uses TRBV6-5 and TRBJ1-2; 7 nucleotides align to TRBD1. This CDR3 has 14 residues. Germline V gene data show CDR1 as MNHEY and CDR2 as SVGAGI. The trim removed 6 bases at V and 4 bases at J, leaving 8 bases unmatched. CDR3 DNA sequence: TGTGCCAGCAGGGAGGGGGACAGTCTCTATGGCTACACCTTC. The encoded protein is CASREGDSLYGYTF.

V and J are TRBV7-9 and TRBJ2-1; 10 positions match TRBD2. The CDR3 is made up of 13 amino acids. V lost 5 bases to trimming and J lost 6 bases; unmatched junction nucleotides: 1. Germline V gives CDR1 SEHNR, CDR2 FQNEAQ (reference sequence). In DNA, the CDR3 is TGTGCCAGCAGCGGGACTAGCGTCAATGAGCAGTTCTTC. Translating gives CASSGTSVNEQFF. The whole variable domain, remainder taken from reference TRBV7-9 and TRBJ2-1, is DTGVSQNPRHKITKRGQNVTFRCDPISEHNRLYWYRQTLGQGPEFLTYFQNEAQLEKSRLLSDRFSAERPKGSFSTLEIQRTEQGDSAMYLCASSGTSVNEQFFGPGTRLTVL.

The J gene is TRBJ1-2, the V gene TRBV28; D might be TRBD1 (5 bases). V was clipped by 3 bases and J by 7 bases, with 12 bases between them. This CDR3 has 13 amino acids. Germline CDR1 and CDR2: MDHEN and SYDVKM. The CDR3 reads CASSFRGNIGYTF. CDR3 coding DNA: TGTGCCAGCAGTTTTCGGGGGAATATTGGCTACACCTTC.

This rearrangement joins TRBV10-2 to TRBJ1-5, with TRBD1 matching 8 bases. In germline, CDR1 is WSHSY, CDR2 SAAADI. The trim removed 10 bases at V and 4 bases at J, leaving 12 bases unmatched. This CDR3 is built from 15 residues. The CDR3 region is CATGPGTGLNQPQHF. The CDR3 nucleotides read TGCGCCACCGGTCCGGGGACAGGCCTTAATCAGCCCCAGCATTTT.

The chain combines TRBV5-1 with TRBJ2-5; 9 bases match TRBD2. V trimming: 2 bases; J trimming: 2 bases; junction bases outside the gene matches: 4. Looked up from germline, CDR1 is SGHRS and CDR2 is YFSETQ. The CDR3 has 15 amino acids. The chain's CDR3 is CASSFMTSGQETQYF. CDR3 nucleotide sequence: TGCGCCAGCAGCTTTATGACTAGCGGACAAGAGACCCAGTACTTC.

The rearrangement links TRBV6-5 to TRBJ1-2; D ambiguous. The V end was cut by 6 bases, the J end by 5 bases, with 10 bases between. The CDR3 has 12 residues. The germline gives CDR1 MNHEY, CDR2 SVGAGI. Here the CDR3 reads CASSRGRYGYTF. For the CDR3, the DNA is TGTGCCAGCAGCCGCGGTCGGTATGGCTACACCTTC.

The chain combines TRBV12-5 with TRBJ2-2; D not certain. Trimming left V 1 base short and J 5 bases short, with 17 bases between. From germline, CDR1 is LGHNT and CDR2 FRNRAP. The CDR3 runs to 17 residues. For the CDR3, the DNA is TGTGCTAGTGGTTTGGCGCCAAAGGCAGGCCTGACCGGGGAGCTGTTTTTT. It translates to CASGLAPKAGLTGELFF.

The chain combines TRBV5-1 with TRBJ2-2; TRBD2 agrees at 8 bases. The CDR3 sequence is 13 residues long. CDR1 and CDR2 (germline): SGHRS, YFSETQ. V lost 10 bases, J lost 4 bases, and 6 bases stayed unmatched. The CDR3 loop reads CASGGGLTGELFF. The CDR3 bases are TGCGCCTCCGGGGGGGGCCTCACCGGGGAGCTGTTTTTT.